This T cell receptor (beta chain) was retrieved from a study of blood T cell repertoires in COVID-19. Study-level information: The study drew acute and convalescent COVID-19 samples from the United States, Italy and Spain. PBMCs, B-cell-depleted T cells, or T cells provided the cDNA or gDNA that made up the material.

Authors' data handling: How many nucleated cells were present was estimated from reference gene primer amplification. The repertoire was sequenced with immunoSEQ multiplex PCR; TCRdb's copy has only in-frame clones and lacks some. D and trimming come from the DNA, and the V and J calls and clone size come from that table. The top ten hold over 0.2% of the sample, which has over 600,000 clones, about nine tenths seen once. The receptor was isolated from a woman under 30 with acute or convalescent COVID-19. Sequenced input: peripheral blood.

This chain's CDR3 is CASGLTEGGKREKLFF. CDR3 DNA sequence: TGTGCCAGCGGATTGACCGAGGGGGGGAAGAGAGAAAAACTGTTTTTT. The V gene is TRBV11-3, the J gene TRBJ1-4; D is perhaps TRBD1 (6 bases). Germline V gene data show CDR1 as SGHNT and CDR2 as YENEEA. This CDR3 has 16 amino acids. V gave up 8 bases and J gave up 8 bases, with 24 bases separating them.